A selection of T cell receptor beta chains follows, all from one sample in a study of PD-1 blockade in classical Hodgkin lymphoma. Data came from immunoSEQ multiplex PCR; TCRdb stores just in-frame clones and leaves some out. The sample has around 10,000 clones, about 91% seen once. Sequenced input: CD8+ T cells from blood. The origin of the receptors is a human donor with classical Hodgkin lymphoma. CDR3s include the opening cysteine and the closing phenylalanine or tryptophan. A D gene is named only where the DNA matches it firmly. The size field is filled for only some rows; it gives once, few, many or a size class.

clone_size,v_call,j_call,cdr3_length,d_call,cdr3_nt,cdr3_aa
-,TRBV27,TRBJ2-1,15,-,TGTGCCAGCAGTGGAGGAACCAGCTCCTACAATGAGCAGTTCTTC,CASSGGTSSYNEQFF
-,TRBV27,TRBJ2-3,13,-,TGTGCCAGCAGTTTAGACGTCGCAGATACGCAGTATTTT,CASSLDVADTQYF
-,TRBV28,TRBJ2-2,14,-,TGTGCCAGCAGTTTGTGGGAGAACACCGGGGAGCTGTTTTTT,CASSLWENTGELFF
-,TRBV7-9,TRBJ2-1,15,TRBD2,TGTGCCAGCAGCTTAGGAGCGGGGGTGTACAATGAGCAGTTCTTC,CASSLGAGVYNEQFF
-,TRBV7-2,TRBJ2-7,15,-,TGTGCCAGCAGCTTATTGGTAGGGGGGAGCTACGAGCAGTACTTC,CASSLLVGGSYEQYF
-,TRBV9,TRBJ2-2,16,TRBD1,TGTGCCAGCAGCGTAGCAGACAGGGGGAACACCGGGGAGCTGTTTTTT,CASSVADRGNTGELFF
-,TRBV7-8,TRBJ1-1,14,TRBD1,TGTGCCAGCAGCGTGGGACAGGGAATCACTGAAGCTTTCTTT,CASSVGQGITEAFF
-,TRBV13,TRBJ1-1,17,TRBD1,TGTGCCAGCAGCTTCCCTAGACAGGGGGCTGGATACACTGAAGCTTTCTTT,CASSFPRQGAGYTEAFF
-,TRBV15,TRBJ2-6,15,-,TGTGCCACCAGCACTGGGTCCTCTGGGGCCAACGTCCTGACTTTC,CATSTGSSGANVLTF
-,TRBV7-8,TRBJ1-1,14,TRBD1,TGTGCCAGCAGCTTAGAGAGGGCCAAAGGACAGGGGCTCTTT,CASSLERAKGQGLF
-,TRBV19,TRBJ1-2,14,-,TGTGCCAGCAGCCAGGGGCCGCTTCTCTATGGCTACACCTTC,CASSQGPLLYGYTF
-,TRBV27,TRBJ2-1,13,-,TGTGCCAGCAGTGCCTGGACAGCAGCTGAGCAGTTCTTC,CASSAWTAAEQFF
-,TRBV4-1,TRBJ2-1,18,-,TGCGCCAGCAGCCAAGACTGGGCGTGGAGCATGGAATACAATGAGCAGTTCTTC,CASSQDWAWSMEYNEQFF
-,TRBV5-4,TRBJ2-7,13,-,TGTGCCAGCAGCTTGGTGCCTGGGAACGAGCAGTACTTC,CASSLVPGNEQYF
-,TRBV19,TRBJ1-1,13,TRBD1,TGTGCCAGTAGCTTGGGACAGGGGACTGAAGCTTTCTTT,CASSLGQGTEAFF
-,TRBV6-5,TRBJ2-7,16,TRBD2,TGTGCCAGCAGTTTCGAAGGACTAGCGGGATTGAGGGAGCAGTACTTC,CASSFEGLAGLREQYF
-,TRBV19,TRBJ1-5,15,-,TGTGCCAGTAGTATCATGGCAGGGATCCATCAGCCCCAGCATTTT,CASSIMAGIHQPQHF
once,TRBV2,TRBJ1-5,16,TRBD1,TGTGCCAGCAGTGAAACGGGACAGTTTAGCAATCAGCCCCAGCATTTT,CASSETGQFSNQPQHF
-,TRBV7-3,TRBJ2-1,12,-,TGTGCCAGCAGCTTAGGGCTGGGAGAGCAGTTCTTC,CASSLGLGEQFF
-,TRBV27,TRBJ2-7,15,-,TGTGCCAGCAGTTTCGGGACTCCGAGCTCCTACGAGCAGTACTTC,CASSFGTPSSYEQYF
-,TRBV4-1,TRBJ2-7,11,-,TGCGCCAGCAGCCACGGATACGAGCAGTACTTC,CASSHGYEQYF
-,TRBV12-5,TRBJ2-7,15,TRBD1,TGTGCTAGTGGTGACCGGGACAGCAGCTCCTACGAGCAGTACTTC,CASGDRDSSSYEQYF
-,TRBV5-1,TRBJ2-3,16,-,TGCGCCAGCAGCTTGGCTTGGACTCGGAGCACAGATACGCAGTATTTT,CASSLAWTRSTDTQYF
-,TRBV27,TRBJ1-4,14,-,TGTGCCAGCAGTCAGGGGATGATTGATGAAAAACTGTTTTTT,CASSQGMIDEKLFF
-,TRBV14,TRBJ2-2,13,-,TGTGCCAGCAGCCAAGTAAGCTCCGGGGAGCTGTTTTTT,CASSQVSSGELFF
-,TRBV4-1,TRBJ1-1,15,TRBD1,TGCGCCAGCAGCCTCTCCGACAGGGCGAACACTGAAGCTTTCTTT,CASSLSDRANTEAFF
-,TRBV5-6,TRBJ1-2,13,-,TGTGCCAGCAGCTCCGAGAGAATCTATGGCTACACCTTC,CASSSERIYGYTF
-,TRBV5-4,TRBJ2-1,11,-,TGTGCCACCTCGGGGGCCAATGAGCAGTTCTTC,CATSGANEQFF
-,TRBV19,TRBJ1-2,15,-,TGTGCCAGTAAACCGGGACACCTAAGGGACTATGGCTACACCTTC,CASKPGHLRDYGYTF
once,TRBV7-6,TRBJ1-2,15,-,TGTGCCAGCAGCTTGGGGGAGTGGGGGGTGTATGGCTACACCTTC,CASSLGEWGVYGYTF